Listed here are 10 T cell receptor beta chains from one sample, sequenced in a study of shared clonotypes between healthy human individuals. Assay: immunoSEQ multiplex PCR; the TCRdb copy retains only in-frame clones and omits some. The repertoire holds about 2.1 million clones, with roughly 91% as singletons. In the naive CD8 group, cells lacked CD45RO and were positively selected for CCR7, so terminally differentiated effector memory CD45RA+ cells were left out. Sequencing input: naive CD8+ T cells from PBMCs. The receptors were sampled from a young man in good health. Some clones in this sample may be carry-over from other donors' samples.

This clone was seen a single time. This rearrangement joins TRBV27 to TRBJ2-7, with D perhaps assigned TRBD1 or TRBD2 (5 bases each). Germline V CDR1 and CDR2: MNHEY, SMNVEV (reference sequence). The length of the CDR3 is 17 residues. V dropped 3 bases and J dropped 3 bases, with 21 bases sitting between them. CDR3 nucleotides: TGTGCCAGCAGTTTCGGGGCAGGGATCGTCCCCGTCTACGAGCAGTACTTC. Amino acids: CASSFGAGIVPVYEQYF.

This rearrangement joins TRBV7-6 to TRBJ1-4; possibly TRBD1 for D (6 bases). The germline V and J ends were trimmed by 5 bases and 6 bases, with 22 bases remaining between them. The CDR3 is made up of 17 amino acids. Germline lookup yields CDR1 SGHVS and CDR2 FNYEAQ. Here the CDR3 reads CASSQMLGGPNHEKLFF. The CDR3 coding sequence is TGTGCCAGCAGCCAAATGCTCGGGGGGCCTAATCATGAAAAACTGTTTTTT. Using reference TRBV7-6 and TRBJ1-4 for the parts outside the CDR3, the full variable domain is GAGVSQSPRYKVTKRGQDVALRCDPISGHVSLYWYRQALGQGPEFLTYFNYEAQQDKSGLPNDRFSAERPEGSISTLTIQRTEQRDSAMYRCASSQMLGGPNHEKLFFGSGTQLSVL.

The V and J genes are TRBV27 and TRBJ2-1, with 8 positions matching TRBD2. V gave up 5 bases and J gave up 6 bases; unmatched junction bases: 9. The germline gives CDR1 MNHEY, CDR2 SMNVEV (reference sequence). This CDR3 contains 15 residues. CDR3 in amino acids: CASSRTGGLGNEQFF. The DNA of the CDR3 is TGTGCCAGCAGTCGAACCGGGGGACTAGGCAATGAGCAGTTCTTC.

The chain links TRBV5-6 to TRBJ2-6; 9 bases are a match to TRBD1. The J segment lost 0 bases and the V segment lost 0 bases, leaving 7 bases of the junction unmatched. The CDR3 covers 19 residues. The germline CDR1 and CDR2 sequences are SGHDT and YYEEEE. In DNA form, the CDR3 reads TGTGCCAGCAGCTTGGTGGGACAGGGACCTAGCTCTGGGGCCAACGTCCTGACTTTC. Its protein product is CASSLVGQGPSSGANVLTF.

Worth noting for this clone: Other nucleotide sequences from this sample produce the same CDR3. This sequence joins TRBV27 and TRBJ2-2; D gene uncertain. V was shortened by 2 bases and J by 6 bases, with 1 base between the two germline ends. This CDR3 contains 11 residues. Per germline, CDR1 MNHEY and CDR2 SMNVEV (reference sequence). In DNA, the CDR3 is TGTGCCAGCAGTTTAGCCGGGGAGCTGTTTTTT. This gives the protein CASSLAGELFF.

The table lists this clone with a count of one. V is TRBV19 and J is TRBJ2-7; D remains unclear. CDR1 and CDR2 from the germline V gene are LNHDA and SQIVND (reference sequence). CDR3 size: 15 residues. The V end lost 4 bases, the J end lost 0 bases, and 13 bases lay between the germline ends. This CDR3 reads CASSKPSGFSYEQYF. CDR3 sequence (DNA): TGTGCCAGTAGTAAGCCTTCGGGCTTCTCCTACGAGCAGTACTTC.

DNA for the CDR3: TGTGCCAGCAGTCGACAGGGGCTAGGCCCCAATCAGCCCCAGCATTTT. This translates into CASSRQGLGPNQPQHF. The chain carries TRBV27 and TRBJ1-5, with 8 positions matching TRBD1. With V trimmed by 5 bases and J by 3 bases, 9 bases remained unmatched. Per germline, CDR1 MNHEY and CDR2 SMNVEV (reference sequence). CDR3 length: 16 amino acids.

This chain connects TRBV27 to TRBJ2-7; 10 nucleotides line up with TRBD2. V trimming: 6 bases; J trimming: 3 bases; junction bases outside the gene matches: 11. CDR1 is MNHEY and CDR2 is SMNVEV in the germline V gene (reference sequence). This CDR3 comprises 16 residues. The CDR3 nucleotides are TGTGCCAGCAGGGGAATAGCGGGGGGACCAAACTACGAGCAGTACTTC. It codes for CASRGIAGGPNYEQYF.

This clone was seen once. The V call is TRBV28, the J call TRBJ1-1, with 7 nucleotides matching TRBD1. Germline V gene sequence: CDR1 MDHEN, CDR2 SYDVKM. The ends lost 5 bases at V and 4 bases at J; junction bases unmatched: 4. There are 13 residues in the CDR3. CDR3 coding DNA: TGTGCCAGCAGTACAGGGGTGGGCACTGAAGCTTTCTTT. Translating it yields CASSTGVGTEAFF.

The J gene is TRBJ2-7, the V gene TRBV4-1; TRBD1 might be the D (5 bases). The CDR3 extends over 14 amino acids. Trimming stripped 0 bases from V and 6 bases from J, with 12 bases between. Germline V gene lookup returns CDR1 MGHRA and CDR2 YSYEKL. This CDR3 reads CASSQDSGWVEQYF. CDR3 nucleotides: TGCGCCAGCAGCCAAGATTCAGGGTGGGTCGAGCAGTACTTC.